A selection of T cell receptor beta chains follows, all from one sample in a study of glioma-infiltrating T cells after dendritic cell vaccination. Produced via immunoSEQ multiplex PCR; TCRdb's table is partial and in-frame only. The repertoire holds 70,000 to 90,000 clones, with around four fifths as singletons. Sequencing used blood, obtained after dendritic cell vaccination. All receptors derive from a human donor with glioblastoma. CDR3s include the opening cysteine and the closing phenylalanine or tryptophan. Each record gives: D gene, J gene, clone size, V gene, CDR3 protein, CDR3 DNA. D genes are given only for firm matches. Rows may omit the clone size; those that give it use once, few, many or a size class.

-	TRBJ2-7	-	TRBV11-3	CASSLRSGHQYF	TGTGCCAGCAGCTTACGTTCAGGGCATCAGTACTTC
-	TRBJ1-2	-	TRBV7-2	CASSFIGESLNYGYTF	TGTGCCAGCAGCTTTATTGGGGAGTCCCTTAACTATGGCTACACCTTC
TRBD1	TRBJ1-3	-	TRBV19	CASSTGQGAFGNTIYF	TGTGCCAGTAGTACTGGACAGGGGGCGTTTGGAAACACCATATATTTT
-	TRBJ1-2	-	TRBV30	CAWSKQDTALYGYTF	TGTGCCTGGAGTAAGCAAGACACGGCCCTTTATGGCTACACCTTC
-	TRBJ2-1	-	TRBV5-1	CASSFGQASDNEQFF	TGCGCCAGCAGCTTCGGACAAGCTTCCGACAATGAGCAGTTCTTC
TRBD1	TRBJ2-7	-	TRBV7-2	CASSLGGQGREQYF	TGTGCCAGCAGCTTAGGCGGACAGGGCAGGGAGCAGTACTTC
TRBD2	TRBJ2-5	once	TRBV2	CASSGLAGGEGETQYF	TGTGCCAGCAGCGGACTAGCGGGGGGCGAGGGAGAGACCCAGTACTTC
-	TRBJ1-2	-	TRBV6-6	CASRPSGEHGYTF	TGTGCCAGCAGACCATCAGGGGAACATGGCTACACCTTC
-	TRBJ1-5	-	TRBV2	CASSESSGGNQPQHF	TGTGCCAGCAGTGAGAGTTCGGGGGGCAATCAGCCCCAGCATTTT
TRBD1	TRBJ1-6	-	TRBV9	CASSVEQGSNSPLHF	TGTGCCAGCAGCGTAGAACAGGGGAGTAATTCACCCCTCCACTTT
TRBD1	TRBJ2-5	-	TRBV19	CASSIQDRAETQYF	TGTGCCAGTAGTATCCAGGACAGGGCTGAGACCCAGTACTTC
-	TRBJ2-2	-	TRBV6-5	CASSHAPGTGELFF	TGTGCCAGCAGCCACGCCCCGGGAACCGGGGAGCTGTTTTTT
-	TRBJ2-7	-	TRBV5-6	CASSLVPPGEQYF	TGTGCCAGCAGCTTGGTGCCGCCCGGCGAGCAGTACTTC
-	TRBJ2-5	-	TRBV9	CASSVVDSQETQYF	TGTGCCAGCAGCGTAGTCGACAGCCAAGAGACCCAGTACTTC
TRBD1	TRBJ1-1	-	TRBV4-3	CASSQVTGGTEAFF	TGCGCCAGCAGCCAAGTTACAGGGGGCACTGAAGCTTTCTTT
-	TRBJ1-1	-	TRBV21-1	CASSKGREVNTEAFF	TGTGCCAGCAGCAAAGGCAGGGAGGTGAACACTGAAGCTTTCTTT
-	TRBJ1-1	-	TRBV7-9	CASSFGGALNTEAFF	TGTGCCAGCAGCTTCGGGGGAGCTTTGAACACTGAAGCTTTCTTT
-	TRBJ1-5	-	TRBV21-1	CASSGGIHWHHQPQHF	TGTGCCAGCAGCGGAGGAATACATTGGCATCATCAGCCCCAGCATTTT
-	TRBJ1-2	-	TRBV7-8	CASSLAGGNYGYTF	TGTGCCAGCAGCTTAGCGGGAGGTAACTATGGCTACACCTTC
-	TRBJ1-1	once	TRBV7-2	CASSLGTANTEAFF	TGTGCCAGCAGCTTAGGGACAGCGAACACTGAAGCTTTCTTT
TRBD1	TRBJ1-1	-	TRBV7-3	CASSTTGDTEAFF	TGTGCCAGCAGCACAACAGGGGACACTGAAGCTTTCTTT
TRBD1	TRBJ1-1	-	TRBV6-5	CASSSIRTGNTEAFF	TGTGCCAGCAGTTCGATAAGGACAGGGAACACTGAAGCTTTCTTT
TRBD1	TRBJ2-7	-	TRBV16	CASSQSAQGTYEQYF	TGTGCCAGCAGCCAATCGGCACAGGGGACCTACGAGCAGTACTTC
-	TRBJ2-5	-	TRBV18	CASSPLQGSQEAQYF	TGTGCCAGCTCACCTCTACAGGGCAGCCAAGAGGCCCAGTACTTC
TRBD1	TRBJ1-3	few	TRBV6-5	CASSIGDSAGNTIYF	TGTGCCAGCAGTATAGGGGACAGCGCTGGAAACACCATATATTTT
-	TRBJ2-2	-	TRBV5-1	CASSLLQDEGGELFF	TGCGCCAGCAGCTTGCTCCAGGATGAGGGTGGGGAGCTGTTTTTT
-	TRBJ1-2	-	TRBV18	CASSSYRQVDGYTF	TGTGCCAGCTCATCATATCGGCAGGTGGATGGCTACACCTTC
TRBD1	TRBJ1-6	-	TRBV27	CASSPRDSSYNSPLHF	TGTGCCAGCAGTCCACGGGACAGTAGCTATAATTCACCCCTCCACTTT
-	TRBJ2-7	-	TRBV7-2	CASSWARGNGYEQYF	TGTGCCAGCAGCTGGGCGAGGGGGAACGGCTACGAGCAGTACTTC
TRBD1	TRBJ1-2	few	TRBV19	CASSSPGQRNYGYTF	TGTGCCAGTAGTAGTCCGGGACAGAGAAACTATGGCTACACCTTC
-	TRBJ2-7	few	TRBV7-8	CASSLAGHPEQYF	TGTGCCAGCAGCTTAGCGGGGCACCCGGAGCAGTACTTC
TRBD1	TRBJ1-4	-	TRBV30	CAWSDSIYRDRNLEKLFF	TGTGCCTGGAGTGACTCCATTTACCGGGACAGAAATTTGGAAAAACTGTTTTTT
-	TRBJ2-7	-	TRBV9	CASSVVLDGEQYF	TGTGCCAGCAGCGTAGTTCTAGACGGCGAGCAGTACTTC
-	TRBJ2-3	-	TRBV9	CASSVPATTDTQYF	TGTGCCAGCAGCGTCCCTGCAACAACAGATACGCAGTATTTT
-	TRBJ1-4	-	TRBV6-5	CASSYRVWSTNEKLFF	TGTGCCAGCAGTTACCGAGTCTGGAGCACTAATGAAAAACTGTTTTTT
TRBD1	TRBJ2-7	-	TRBV5-4	CASSRDSLYEQYF	TGTGCCAGCAGCCGGGACAGCCTTTACGAGCAGTACTTC
-	TRBJ1-5	-	TRBV6-1	CASSEGRDSNQPQHF	TGTGCCAGCAGTGAGGGCAGGGATAGCAATCAGCCCCAGCATTTT